This TCR beta chain was documented in a study of cytomegalovirus exposure and HLA in healthy donors. The overall study: Earlier, about 179 million T cells were analyzed, and 117 million unique TCR beta sequences were found among them. Whole-study results and caveats: The investigators catalogued 150 to 200 TCR beta chains as cytomegalovirus-associated.

Germline loops: CDR1 SEHNR, CDR2 FQNEAQ (reference sequence). Losses at the gene ends were 1 base for V and 5 bases for J; bases not matched to a gene: 6. The length of the CDR3 is 15 residues. It was with 60 Vbeta and 13 Jbeta primers that the PCR ran. Assay: immunoSEQ multiplex PCR; the TCRdb copy retains only in-frame clones and omits some. This sample yields under 150,000 clones, of which roughly 79% are seen a single time; about 1.8% belongs to the top ten. Unrecorded immune exposure was likely among donors, who were nominally healthy when sampled. This clone turned up a few times. Its antigen remains unknown.

This receptor was taken from a woman in her forties or fifties in good health and CMV-seronegative. The V gene is TRBV7-9, the J gene TRBJ1-1; TRBD1 aligns across 8 bases. The sequenced material came from PBMCs. The CDR3 coding sequence is TGTGCCAGCAGCTTAGGCCAGGGGGCGCATACTGAAGCTTTCTTT. As protein: CASSLGQGAHTEAFF. The whole variable domain, remainder taken from reference TRBV7-9 and TRBJ1-1, is DTGVSQNPRHKITKRGQNVTFRCDPISEHNRLYWYRQTLGQGPEFLTYFQNEAQLEKSRLLSDRFSAERPKGSFSTLEIQRTEQGDSAMYLCASSLGQGAHTEAFFGQGTRLTVV.